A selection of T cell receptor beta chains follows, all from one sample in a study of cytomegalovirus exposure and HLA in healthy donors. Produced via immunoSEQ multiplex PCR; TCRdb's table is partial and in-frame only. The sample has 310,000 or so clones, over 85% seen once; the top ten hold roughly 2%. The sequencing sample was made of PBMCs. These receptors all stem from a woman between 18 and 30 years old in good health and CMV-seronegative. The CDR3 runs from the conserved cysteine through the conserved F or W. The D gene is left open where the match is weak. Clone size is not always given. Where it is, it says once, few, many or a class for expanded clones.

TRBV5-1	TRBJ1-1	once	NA	TGCGCCAGCAGCTTGTCGGGGGGTACAAACACTGAAGCTTTCTTT	CASSLSGGTNTEAFF
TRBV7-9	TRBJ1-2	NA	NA	TGTGCCAGCAGCTTAGCGGCCAGGGAAAATGGCTACACCTTC	CASSLAARENGYTF
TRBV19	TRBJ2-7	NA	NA	TGTGCCAGTAGTATAGGCGGCAGTTACTACGAGCAGTACTTC	CASSIGGSYYEQYF
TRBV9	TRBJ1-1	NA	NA	TGTGCCAGCAGCATGGGACACGAGAAGGGAGACACTGAAGCTTTCTTT	CASSMGHEKGDTEAFF
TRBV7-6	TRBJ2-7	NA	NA	TGTGCCAGCAGCTCCGGGACATACTACGAGCAGTACTTC	CASSSGTYYEQYF
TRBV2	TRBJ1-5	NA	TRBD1	TGTGCCAGCAGCCTCGACAGGGGCCCTCAGCCCCAGCATTTT	CASSLDRGPQPQHF
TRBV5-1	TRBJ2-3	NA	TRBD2	TGCGCCAGCAGCTTGTTTAGCGGGGCAGATACGCAGTATTTT	CASSLFSGADTQYF
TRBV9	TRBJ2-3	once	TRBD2	TGTGCCAGCAGCGTAAGCGGGGGGGCCTTAACCCAGTATTTT	CASSVSGGALTQYF
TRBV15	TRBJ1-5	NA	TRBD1	TGTGCCACCAGCGGGACAGGGGGGGTTGGGAATCAGCCCCAGCATTTT	CATSGTGGVGNQPQHF
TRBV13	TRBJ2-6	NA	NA	TGTGCCACCATCCCGCGGGCGGGGCTGGACTCTGGGGCCAACGTCCTGACTTTC	CATIPRAGLDSGANVLTF